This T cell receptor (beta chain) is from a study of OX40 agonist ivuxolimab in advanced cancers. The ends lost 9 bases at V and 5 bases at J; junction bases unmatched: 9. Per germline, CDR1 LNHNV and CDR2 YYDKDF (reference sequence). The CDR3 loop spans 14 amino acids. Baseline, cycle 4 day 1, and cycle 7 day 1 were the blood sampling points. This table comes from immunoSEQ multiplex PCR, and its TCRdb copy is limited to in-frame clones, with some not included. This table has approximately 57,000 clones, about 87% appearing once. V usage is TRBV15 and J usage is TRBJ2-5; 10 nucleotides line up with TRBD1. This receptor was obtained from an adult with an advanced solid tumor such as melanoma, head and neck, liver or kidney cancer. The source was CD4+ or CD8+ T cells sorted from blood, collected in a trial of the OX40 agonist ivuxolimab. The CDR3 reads CATSPGQGFETQYF. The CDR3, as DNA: TGTGCCACTTCGCCGGGACAGGGGTTTGAGACCCAGTACTTC.